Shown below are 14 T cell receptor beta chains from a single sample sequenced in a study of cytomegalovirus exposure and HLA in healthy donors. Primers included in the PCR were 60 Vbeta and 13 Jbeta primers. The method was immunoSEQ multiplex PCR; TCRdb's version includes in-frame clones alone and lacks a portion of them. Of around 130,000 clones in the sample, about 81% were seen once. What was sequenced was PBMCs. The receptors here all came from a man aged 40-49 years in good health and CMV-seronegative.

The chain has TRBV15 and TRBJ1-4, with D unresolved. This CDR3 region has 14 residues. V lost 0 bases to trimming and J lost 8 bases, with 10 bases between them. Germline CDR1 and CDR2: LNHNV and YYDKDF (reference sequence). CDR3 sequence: CATSRDRIAEKLFF. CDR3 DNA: TGTGCCACCAGCAGAGATCGCATAGCCGAAAAACTGTTTTTT.

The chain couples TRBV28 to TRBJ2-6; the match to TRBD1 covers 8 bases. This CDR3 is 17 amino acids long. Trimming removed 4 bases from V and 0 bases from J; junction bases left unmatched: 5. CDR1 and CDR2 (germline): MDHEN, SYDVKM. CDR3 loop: CASSSGQGSSGANVLTF. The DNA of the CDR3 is TGTGCCAGCAGTTCCGGACAGGGAAGCTCTGGGGCCAACGTCCTGACTTTC.

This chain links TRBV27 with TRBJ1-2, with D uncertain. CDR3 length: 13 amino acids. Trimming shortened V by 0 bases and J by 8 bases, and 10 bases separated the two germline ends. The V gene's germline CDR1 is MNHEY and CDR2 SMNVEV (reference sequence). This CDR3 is CASSLSGSRGYTF. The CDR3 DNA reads TGTGCCAGCAGTTTATCTGGCAGCAGGGGCTACACCTTC.

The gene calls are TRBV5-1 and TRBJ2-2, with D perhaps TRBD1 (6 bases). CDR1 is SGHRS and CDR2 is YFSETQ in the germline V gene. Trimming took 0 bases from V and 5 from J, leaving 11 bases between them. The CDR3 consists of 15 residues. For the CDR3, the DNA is TGCGCCAGCAGCTTGGGGCCAGGGGTTACCGGGGAGCTGTTTTTT. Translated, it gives CASSLGPGVTGELFF.

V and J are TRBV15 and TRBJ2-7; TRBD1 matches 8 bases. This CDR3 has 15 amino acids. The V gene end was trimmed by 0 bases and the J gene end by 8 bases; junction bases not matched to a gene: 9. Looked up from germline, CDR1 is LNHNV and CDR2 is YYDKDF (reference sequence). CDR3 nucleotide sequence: TGTGCCACCAGCAGAGATGGGGCAGGGGGCGCGAAGCAGTACTTC. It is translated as CATSRDGAGGAKQYF.

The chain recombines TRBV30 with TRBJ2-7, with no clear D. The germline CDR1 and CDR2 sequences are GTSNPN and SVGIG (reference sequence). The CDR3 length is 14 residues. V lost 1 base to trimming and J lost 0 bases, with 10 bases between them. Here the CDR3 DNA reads TGTGCCTGGAGTGGAACAGCTTCCTCCTACGAGCAGTACTTC. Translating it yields CAWSGTASSYEQYF. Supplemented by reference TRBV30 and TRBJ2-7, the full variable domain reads SQTIHQWPATLVQPVGSPLSLECTVEGTSNPNLYWYRQAAGRGLQLLFYSVGIGQISSEVPQNLSASRPQDRQFILSSKKLLLSDSGFYLCAWSGTASSYEQYFGPGTRLTVT.

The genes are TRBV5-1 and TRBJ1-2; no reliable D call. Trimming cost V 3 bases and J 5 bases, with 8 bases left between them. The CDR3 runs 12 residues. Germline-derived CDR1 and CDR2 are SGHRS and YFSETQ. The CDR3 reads CASSSTEYGYTF. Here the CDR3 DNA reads TGCGCCAGCAGCTCGACGGAGTATGGCTACACCTTC.

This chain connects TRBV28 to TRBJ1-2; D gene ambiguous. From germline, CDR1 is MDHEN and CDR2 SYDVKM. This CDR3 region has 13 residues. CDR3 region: CASGLAFNYGYTF. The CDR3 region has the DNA TGTGCTAGTGGCTTAGCTTTTAACTATGGCTACACCTTC.

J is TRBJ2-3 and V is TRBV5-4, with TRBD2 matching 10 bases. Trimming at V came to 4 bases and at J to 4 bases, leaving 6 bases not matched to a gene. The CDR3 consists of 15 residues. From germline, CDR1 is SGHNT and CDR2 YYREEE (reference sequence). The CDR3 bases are TGTGCCAGCAGCCTCCTAGCGGGAGAGGCAGATACGCAGTATTTT. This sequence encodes CASSLLAGEADTQYF.

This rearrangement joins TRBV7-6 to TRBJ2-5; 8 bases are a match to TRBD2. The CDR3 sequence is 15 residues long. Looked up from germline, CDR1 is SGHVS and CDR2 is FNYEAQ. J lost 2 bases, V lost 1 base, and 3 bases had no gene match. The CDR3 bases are TGTGCCAGCAGCTTAGGGACTAGCTTACAAGAGACCCAGTACTTC. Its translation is CASSLGTSLQETQYF.

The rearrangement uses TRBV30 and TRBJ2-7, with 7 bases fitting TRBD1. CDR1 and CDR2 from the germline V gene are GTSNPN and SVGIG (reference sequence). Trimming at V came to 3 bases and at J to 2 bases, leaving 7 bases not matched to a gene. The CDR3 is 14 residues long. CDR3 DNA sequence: TGTGCCTGGAGGCCCGGGACAGTTACCTACGAGCAGTACTTC. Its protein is CAWRPGTVTYEQYF. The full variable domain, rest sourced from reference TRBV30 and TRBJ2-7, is SQTIHQWPATLVQPVGSPLSLECTVEGTSNPNLYWYRQAAGRGLQLLFYSVGIGQISSEVPQNLSASRPQDRQFILSSKKLLLSDSGFYLCAWRPGTVTYEQYFGPGTRLTVT.

Here the CDR3 DNA reads TGTGCCAGCAGCCCCCAGGCGGGTACTGGAAACACCATATATTTT. Translating it yields CASSPQAGTGNTIYF. The genes are TRBV9 and TRBJ1-3; D is uncertain. The ends were cut back, 4 bases at V and 2 bases at J, with 13 bases in the middle. Germline-derived CDR1 and CDR2 are SGDLS and YYNGEE. The CDR3 sequence is 15 residues long. Combining the CDR3 with reference TRBV9 and TRBJ1-3 gives the whole variable domain DSGVTQTPKHLITATGQRVTLRCSPRSGDLSVYWYQQSLDQGLQFLIQYYNGEERAKGNILERFSAQQFPDLHSELNLSSLELGDSALYFCASSPQAGTGNTIYFGEGSWLTVV.

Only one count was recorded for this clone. This CDR3 is CASSEDKNYGYTF. CDR3 DNA sequence: TGTGCCAGCAGCGAGGACAAGAACTATGGCTACACCTTC. V and J are TRBV5-6 and TRBJ1-2, with TRBD1 as a possible D gene (5 bases). CDR3 length: 13 residues. Looked up from germline, CDR1 is SGHDT and CDR2 is YYEEEE. V was cut by 4 bases and J by 2 bases, with 9 bases left in between.

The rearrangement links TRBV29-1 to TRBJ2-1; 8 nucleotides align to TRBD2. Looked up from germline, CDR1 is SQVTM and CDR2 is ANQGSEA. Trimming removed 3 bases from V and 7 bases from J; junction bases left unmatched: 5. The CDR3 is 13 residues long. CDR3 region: CSVDGGGRNEQFF. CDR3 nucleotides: TGCAGCGTTGACGGGGGGGGCCGTAATGAGCAGTTCTTC.